Each of the 4 T cell receptor beta chains below was sequenced from the same sample in a study of blood T cell repertoires in COVID-19. TCRdb's table, derived via immunoSEQ multiplex PCR, lists solely in-frame clones and lacks some. The sample includes over 50,000 clones, 70% to 90% seen only once; the top ten take 5.3%. Sequencing was carried out using peripheral blood. These receptors came from a man aged 65-85 years with acute or convalescent COVID-19.

V and J are TRBV5-1 and TRBJ2-7; 7 bases are shared with TRBD1. The V gene's germline CDR1 is SGHRS and CDR2 YFSETQ. Trimming took 0 bases from V and 7 from J; bases not matched to a gene: 7. CDR3 length: 14 residues. The CDR3 protein is CASSLERGLGEQYF. The CDR3 bases are TGCGCCAGCAGCTTGGAAAGGGGGCTGGGGGAGCAGTACTTC.

The gene calls are TRBV5-1 and TRBJ2-3; D perhaps matches TRBD2 (6 bases). This CDR3 is 14 amino acids long. The V end was cut by 0 bases, the J end by 6 bases, with 11 bases between. CDR1 SGHRS and CDR2 YFSETQ come from the germline V gene. The CDR3 bases are TGCGCCAGCAGCTTGGCCGTGGGGAGGGATACGCAGTATTTT. Amino acids: CASSLAVGRDTQYF.

This clone was recorded once. The chain is built from TRBV7-9 and TRBJ2-2; tentatively, D is TRBD2 (7 bases). Trimming stripped 2 bases from V and 4 bases from J, with 14 bases between. Germline V lookup: CDR1 SEHNR, CDR2 FQNEAQ (reference sequence). The CDR3 spans 16 residues. The CDR3 sequence: CASSLSTGGSTGELFF. DNA for the CDR3: TGTGCCAGCAGCTTATCGACGGGGGGCAGCACCGGGGAGCTGTTTTTT.

This chain uses TRBV5-1 with TRBJ1-1; D perhaps matches TRBD1 (6 bases). CDR1 SGHRS and CDR2 YFSETQ come from the germline V gene. The CDR3 covers 14 residues. The V end was cut by 0 bases, the J end by 7 bases, with 13 bases between. CDR3 region: CASSLEGGDIEAFF. CDR3 coding DNA: TGCGCCAGCAGCTTGGAGGGAGGGGACATTGAAGCTTTCTTT.